One and the same sample provided the 21 T cell receptor beta chains below, sequenced in a study of blood T cell repertoires in COVID-19. Profiling relied on immunoSEQ multiplex PCR, and the TCRdb table lists in-frame clones only, not all of them. Of about 350,000 clones in the sample, around 87% are singletons; the top ten hold approximately 5%. Sequencing input: PBMCs or T cells enriched from blood (not recorded which). These receptors were collected from a woman in her twenties or thirties who had recovered from COVID-19.

This rearrangement joins TRBV29-1 to TRBJ1-1; no clear D gene. CDR1 SQVTM and CDR2 ANQGSEA come from the germline V gene. V was cut by 4 bases and J by 0 bases, with 12 bases left in between. This CDR3 is built from 14 residues. The DNA of the CDR3 is TGCAGCGTTGTAGCCGTATTCATGAACACTGAAGCTTTCTTT. Encoded protein: CSVVAVFMNTEAFF.

This chain links TRBV7-9 with TRBJ1-4; D not resolved. Trimming shortened V by 10 bases and J by 7 bases, and 13 bases separated the two germline ends. Germline V gene sequence: CDR1 SEHNR, CDR2 FQNEAQ (reference sequence). The CDR3 totals 12 residues. The CDR3 DNA sequence: TGTGCCACCGACCGCCGGGTTGAAAAACTGTTTTTT. Protein product: CATDRRVEKLFF.

The DNA of the CDR3 is TGTGCCAGTAAGTCCGGGACAGGGCACACTGAAGCTTTCTTT. It encodes CASKSGTGHTEAFF. The rearrangement joins TRBV19 to TRBJ1-1; 9 positions agree with TRBD1. V lost 7 bases, J lost 3 bases, and 6 bases stayed unmatched. Per the germline V gene, CDR1 is LNHDA and CDR2 is SQIVND (reference sequence). The CDR3 covers 14 residues.

V and J are TRBV30 and TRBJ1-2; D possibly corresponds to TRBD1 (6 bases). The ends were cut back, 0 bases at V and 4 bases at J, with 12 bases in the middle. CDR1 is GTSNPN, CDR2 SVGIG, per germline (reference sequence). The CDR3 loop spans 14 amino acids. This CDR3 is CAWSVGGASYGYTF. The CDR3 DNA sequence: TGTGCCTGGAGTGTGGGGGGGGCTAGCTATGGCTACACCTTC.

This chain uses TRBV7-8 with TRBJ2-5, with 7 bases aligning to TRBD1. Losses at the gene ends were 8 bases for V and 2 bases for J; bases not matched to a gene: 14. The CDR3 loop spans 16 amino acids. In germline, CDR1 is SGHVS, CDR2 FQNEAQ. The CDR3 region has the DNA TGTGCCAGCGGCCCCCTAACGACAGGGACACAAGAGACCCAGTACTTC. The encoded protein is CASGPLTTGTQETQYF.

The gene calls are TRBV11-2 and TRBJ1-4, with D unresolved. V was cut by 5 bases and J by 5 bases, with 9 bases left in between. The CDR3 totals 13 residues. CDR1 and CDR2 (germline): SGHAT, FQNNGV. The CDR3 bases are TGTGCCAGCAGCCCAGGCTTAAATGAAAAACTGTTTTTT. Its protein product is CASSPGLNEKLFF.

This clone was picked up a small number of times. This chain connects TRBV19 to TRBJ1-6; no firm D call. V lost 4 bases and J lost 8, with 18 bases in between. CDR1 is LNHDA and CDR2 is SQIVND in the germline V gene (reference sequence). The CDR3 covers 16 residues. The CDR3 nucleotides are TGTGCCAGTAGTACAACCGGGATCACGGGCGATTCACCCCTCCACTTT. Translated, it gives CASSTTGITGDSPLHF.

This chain connects TRBV5-1 to TRBJ1-1; 8 nucleotides agree with TRBD1. This CDR3 is built from 15 residues. Per germline, CDR1 SGHRS and CDR2 YFSETQ. With 4 bases clipped from V and 6 bases from J, the junction kept 11 bases outside the gene matches. The CDR3: CASSVELQGVSEAFF. The CDR3, as DNA: TGCGCCAGCAGCGTGGAATTACAGGGGGTATCTGAAGCTTTCTTT.

The genes are TRBV7-6 and TRBJ2-5; TRBD1 might be the D (5 bases). The CDR3 is 14 amino acids. Per germline, CDR1 SGHVS and CDR2 FNYEAQ. The V end lost 2 bases, the J end lost 7 bases, and 14 bases lay between the germline ends. The CDR3 coding sequence is TGTGCCAGCAGCTTAACGGGTCCGGACATGACCCAGTACTTC. This codes for CASSLTGPDMTQYF.

The rearrangement joins TRBV7-2 to TRBJ2-7, with 10 bases aligning to TRBD1. Trimming at V came to 4 bases and at J to 3 bases, leaving 6 bases not matched to a gene. CDR3 length: 15 amino acids. Germline V gene lookup returns CDR1 SGHTA and CDR2 FQGNSA. The CDR3 is CASSSGQGFFYEQYF. In DNA form, the CDR3 reads TGTGCCAGCAGCTCGGGACAGGGGTTTTTCTACGAGCAGTACTTC.

The rearrangement links TRBV2 to TRBJ1-1, with 11 bases that match TRBD1. The germline CDR1 and CDR2 sequences are SNHLY and FYNNEI. V was pared by 7 bases and J by 1 base, with 5 bases of the junction left unmatched. This CDR3 is 15 amino acids long. CDR3 in amino acids: CASTGQGATNTEAFF. DNA for the CDR3: TGTGCCAGCACCGGACAGGGGGCAACGAACACTGAAGCTTTCTTT.

The chain carries TRBV30 and TRBJ2-3, with D perhaps TRBD1 (6 bases). Trimming took 2 bases from V and 2 from J, leaving 14 bases between them. Germline CDR1 GTSNPN, CDR2 SVGIG (reference sequence). The CDR3 length is 15 residues. The CDR3 reads CAWSKDRRPTDTQYF. Written as DNA, the CDR3 is TGTGCCTGGAGTAAAGACAGGCGGCCCACAGATACGCAGTATTTT.

The chain carries TRBV7-2 and TRBJ2-1, with 12 bases identical to TRBD2. Germline CDR1 SGHTA, CDR2 FQGNSA. Trimming removed 0 bases from V and 12 bases from J; junction bases left unmatched: 3. This CDR3 is 14 amino acids long. The CDR3 sequence is CASSLAGLAGGQFF. CDR3 nucleotides: TGTGCCAGCAGCTTAGCGGGACTAGCGGGCGGGCAGTTCTTC.

The rearrangement uses TRBV7-2 and TRBJ2-2; 8 nucleotides match TRBD2. Germline trimming cut 4 bases from V and 7 bases from J; bases unmatched to any gene: 5. From germline, CDR1 is SGHTA and CDR2 FQGNSA. This CDR3 has 14 residues. This CDR3 reads CASSSTSVGGELFF. The CDR3, as DNA: TGTGCCAGCAGCTCGACTAGCGTGGGCGGGGAGCTGTTTTTT.

The CDR3 loop is CASSIEAGTEAFF. CDR3 nucleotide sequence: TGTGCCAGTAGTATAGAAGCGGGGACTGAAGCTTTCTTT. V and J are TRBV19 and TRBJ1-1; the D is unclear. CDR1 is LNHDA and CDR2 is SQIVND in the germline V gene (reference sequence). The CDR3 length is 13 residues. V was shortened by 0 bases and J by 5 bases, with 7 bases between the two germline ends.

J is TRBJ1-1 and V is TRBV10-3, with 7 bases fitting TRBD1. Germline V gives CDR1 ENHRY, CDR2 SYGVKD. V trimming: 8 bases; J trimming: 0 bases; junction bases outside the gene matches: 6. CDR3 length: 14 amino acids. The CDR3 protein is CAIGQDLLNTEAFF. The CDR3 nucleotides read TGTGCCATCGGACAGGACCTTCTGAACACTGAAGCTTTCTTT.

The rearrangement joins TRBV6-2 or TRBV6-3 to TRBJ2-1, with 7 bases aligning to TRBD1. This CDR3 comprises 15 residues. Germline lookup yields CDR1 MNHEY and CDR2 SVGEGT. Trimming at V came to 2 bases and at J to 6 bases, leaving 7 bases not matched to a gene. The CDR3 DNA is TGTGCCAGCAGTTACGGGCAGGGGGTCATCAATGAGCAGTTCTTC. It translates to CASSYGQGVINEQFF.

This clone has only a few counts. The rearrangement links TRBV5-1 to TRBJ1-6; D may be TRBD1 (5 bases). The CDR3 sequence is 15 residues long. Between the trimmed V and J ends, which lost 0 bases and 8 bases, there was a span of 12 bases. The germline gives CDR1 SGHRS, CDR2 YFSETQ. DNA of the CDR3: TGCGCCAGCAGCTTGGCGACAGTTAAGGATTCACCCCTCCACTTT. It encodes CASSLATVKDSPLHF. The full variable domain, rest sourced from reference TRBV5-1 and TRBJ1-6, is KAGVTQTPRYLIKTRGQQVTLSCSPISGHRSVSWYQQTPGQGLQFLFEYFSETQRNKGNFPGRFSGRQFSNSRSEMNVSTLELGDSALYLCASSLATVKDSPLHFGNGTRLTVT.

This clone was seen more than once but under ten times. The sample carries other DNA sequences with the same CDR3. This chain joins TRBV19 and TRBJ1-1; 8 nucleotides align to TRBD1. CDR1 and CDR2 (germline): LNHDA, SQIVND (reference sequence). The CDR3 extends over 13 amino acids. V trimming: 4 bases; J trimming: 3 bases; junction bases outside the gene matches: 1. CDR3 sequence: CASSTTGDTEAFF. The CDR3 region has the DNA TGTGCCAGTAGTACGACAGGGGACACTGAAGCTTTCTTT.

With respect to this clone: Other DNA sequences in the sample encode the same CDR3. This chain links TRBV5-1 with TRBJ2-7; 11 positions match TRBD1. The CDR3 length is 14 residues. J gave up 3 bases and V 3 bases, and 2 bases lay outside the gene matches. The V gene's germline CDR1 is SGHRS and CDR2 YFSETQ. In DNA, the CDR3 is TGCGCCAGCAGCTCGGGGACAGGGGGCTACGAGCAGTACTTC. Translation: CASSSGTGGYEQYF.

The chain couples TRBV5-1 to TRBJ1-2, with 7 bases fitting TRBD1. This CDR3 is built from 15 residues. J was trimmed by 2 bases and V by 0 bases; bases with no gene match: 4. Per the germline V gene, CDR1 is SGHRS and CDR2 is YFSETQ. This chain's CDR3 is CASSLAAGGNYGYTF. The CDR3 DNA reads TGCGCCAGCAGCTTGGCCGCAGGGGGGAACTATGGCTACACCTTC.